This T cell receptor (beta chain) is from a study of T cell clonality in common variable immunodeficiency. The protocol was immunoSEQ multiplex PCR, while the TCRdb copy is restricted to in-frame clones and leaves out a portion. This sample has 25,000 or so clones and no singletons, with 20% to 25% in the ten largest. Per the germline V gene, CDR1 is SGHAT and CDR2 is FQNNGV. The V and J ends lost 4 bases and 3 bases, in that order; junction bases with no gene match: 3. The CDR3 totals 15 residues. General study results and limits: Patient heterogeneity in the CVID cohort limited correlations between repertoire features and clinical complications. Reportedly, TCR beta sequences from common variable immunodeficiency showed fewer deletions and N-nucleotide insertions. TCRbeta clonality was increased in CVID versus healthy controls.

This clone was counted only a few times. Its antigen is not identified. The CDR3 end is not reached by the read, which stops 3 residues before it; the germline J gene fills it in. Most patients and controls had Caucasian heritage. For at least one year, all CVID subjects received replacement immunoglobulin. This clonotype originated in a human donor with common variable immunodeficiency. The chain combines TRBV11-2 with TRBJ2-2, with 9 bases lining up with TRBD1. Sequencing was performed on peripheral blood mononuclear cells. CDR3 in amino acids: CASSSQGADTGELFF. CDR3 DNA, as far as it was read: TGTGCCAGCAGCTCACAGGGGGCGGACACCGGGGAG.